The 5 T cell receptor beta chains presented below share a single source sample, sequenced in a study of T cell clonotyping in hematopoietic cell transplantation. Assay: immunoSEQ multiplex PCR; the TCRdb copy retains only in-frame clones and omits some. Among roughly 11,000 clones listed, more than 85% were seen once. Input material: peripheral blood mononuclear cells. The receptors shown here come from a woman aged 45 to 65 in good health. Some clones in this sample may be carry-over from other donors' samples.

The chain carries TRBV30 and TRBJ2-7; D tentatively reads TRBD1 or TRBD2 (6 bases each). The CDR3 is 14 residues long. Trimming shortened V by 0 bases and J by 6 bases, and 15 bases separated the two germline ends. The germline gives CDR1 GTSNPN, CDR2 SVGIG (reference sequence). The CDR3 DNA follows: TGTGCCTGGAGTGTATTCGCGGGACAACCCGAGCAGTACTTC. Translating it yields CAWSVFAGQPEQYF.

V gene TRBV6-5 combines with J gene TRBJ2-3, with D possibly TRBD2 on 5 matching bases. The CDR3 has 11 amino acids. V lost 10 bases to trimming and J lost 2 bases, with 7 bases between them. Germline lookup yields CDR1 MNHEY and CDR2 SVGAGI. The CDR3 here is CAIGLTDTQYF. The CDR3 nucleotides read TGTGCCATAGGACTCACAGATACGCAGTATTTT.

The CDR3 nucleotides are TGTGCCAGCAGCCTTGTATCGGGGTCGGAAGAGACCCAGTACTTC. Its protein is CASSLVSGSEETQYF. The chain carries TRBV6-1 and TRBJ2-5; perhaps TRBD2 as D (5 bases). The CDR3 runs to 15 residues. Germline values: CDR1 MNHNS, CDR2 SASEGT. The V and J ends lost 6 bases and 3 bases respectively, with 17 bases between them.

This rearrangement joins TRBV7-2 to TRBJ2-7; maybe TRBD1 (5 bases). This CDR3 contains 14 residues. Germline CDR1 reads SGHTA; CDR2 reads FQGNSA. The V end lost 1 base, the J end lost 6 bases, and 13 bases lay between the germline ends. The CDR3 protein is CASSLDGRVGEQYF. The CDR3 nucleotides are TGTGCCAGCAGCTTAGATGGCAGGGTGGGCGAGCAGTACTTC. Using reference TRBV7-2 and TRBJ2-7 for the parts outside the CDR3, the full variable domain is GAGVSQSPSNKVTEKGKDVELRCDPISGHTALYWYRQSLGQGLEFLIYFQGNSAPDKSGLPSDRFSAERTGGSVSTLTIQRTQQEDSAVYLCASSLDGRVGEQYFGPGTRLTVT.

DNA for the CDR3: TGTGCCAGCAGCTTGGGGTCGTACGGGGTCTATGGCTACACCTTC. Protein sequence: CASSLGSYGVYGYTF. The rearrangement joins TRBV5-8 to TRBJ1-2; D not certain. The ends were cut back, 0 bases at V and 4 bases at J, with 13 bases in the middle. This CDR3 comprises 15 residues. Germline V gives CDR1 SGHTS, CDR2 YDEGEE. Filled out from reference TRBV5-8 and TRBJ1-2, the complete variable domain reads EAGVTQSPTHLIKTRGQQATLRCSPISGHTSVYWYQQALGLGLQFLLWYDEGEERNRGNFPPRFSGRQFPNYSSELNVNALELEDSALYLCASSLGSYGVYGYTFGSGTRLTVV.